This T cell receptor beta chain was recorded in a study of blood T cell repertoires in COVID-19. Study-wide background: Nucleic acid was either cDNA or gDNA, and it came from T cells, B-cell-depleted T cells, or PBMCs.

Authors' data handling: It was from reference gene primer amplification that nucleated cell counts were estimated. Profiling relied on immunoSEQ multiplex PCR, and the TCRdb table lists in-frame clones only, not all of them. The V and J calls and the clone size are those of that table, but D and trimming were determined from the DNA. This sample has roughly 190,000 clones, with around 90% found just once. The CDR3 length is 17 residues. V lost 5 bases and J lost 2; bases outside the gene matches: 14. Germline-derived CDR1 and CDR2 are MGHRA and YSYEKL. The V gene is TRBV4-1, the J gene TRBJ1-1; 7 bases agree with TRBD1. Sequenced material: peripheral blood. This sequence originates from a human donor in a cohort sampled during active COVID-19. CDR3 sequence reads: CASSFRQGVGVNTEAFF. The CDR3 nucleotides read TGCGCCAGCAGCTTCAGACAGGGTGTTGGCGTAAACACTGAAGCTTTCTTT.